This T cell receptor (beta chain) was observed in a study of T-cell memory formation after mild COVID-19. Study conclusions and caveats: Largely, contracting CD4+ clones fell within CM and EM, and contracting CD8+ clones within EMRA.

A single record per CDR3 protein comes from TCRdb applying MiXCR to the 5' RACE reads. This sample has 140,000 or so distinct CDR3 sequences; 19% occur once, and the top ten carry 2% to 2.5%. Deletions cut 3 bases from V and 5 bases from J, with 23 bases between. The CDR3 has 18 residues. Germline V gene lookup returns CDR1 ENHRY and CDR2 SYGVKD. This clonotype was counted a few times. Its specificity is not known. The sample comprised PBMCs or a T cell subset sorted from them (not recorded which). This chain joins TRBV10-3 and TRBJ2-4; tentatively, D is TRBD2 (7 bases). This sequence originates from an adult woman who had mild COVID-19 (a few samples of this study predate the infection). Cell type and time point are not known. As DNA, the CDR3 is TGTGCCATCAGTGAATATATCGGCGGGGGCCCCTCTCAAAACATTCAGTACTTC. This codes for CAISEYIGGGPSQNIQYF.